The present T cell receptor (beta chain) was sequenced within a study of blood T cell repertoires in COVID-19. The wider study: Researchers got acute and convalescent COVID-19 samples from the United States, Italy and Spain. Sample material is recorded as cDNA or gDNA derived from T cells, B-cell-depleted T cells, or PBMCs.

Germline assignment: CDR1 SGHKS and CDR2 YYEKEE (reference sequence). Between the trimmed V and J ends, which lost 0 bases and 3 bases, there was a span of 9 bases. The CDR3 spans 15 residues. TCRdb keeps only in-frame clones here, not all; method: immunoSEQ multiplex PCR. The sample lists more than 300,000 clones; approximately 89% were seen once. The TCR comes from a woman aged 25 to 39 with COVID-19, enrolled during active disease. Sequenced material: peripheral blood. The V gene is TRBV5-5, the J gene TRBJ1-4; D is ambiguous. The CDR3 DNA follows: TGTGCCAGCAGCTTGGTGAGGGCAGCTAATGAAAAACTGTTTTTT. Amino acids: CASSLVRAANEKLFF.